This T cell receptor (beta chain) was captured in a study of response to subunit inactivated influenza vaccine (dated by TCRdb to the late 2010s). Looking at the study overall: Deep quantitative profiling of the T cell receptor repertoire was used in the study to follow responses to a trivalent subunit inactivated influenza vaccine.

General conclusions and limits of the study: According to the authors, only a limited number of new T cells may be recruited by each seasonal influenza vaccination.

Comments on this clonotype: No cognate antigen has been identified for it. It may be a read error: a sequence one base away is much more abundant.

Library preparation used RT-PCR. TCRdb names Illumina HiSeq 2500 as the instrument used. Starting from the raw public reads, TCRdb applied fastp trimming at Q25, assembled clones with MiXCR and retained in-frame beta chains. Entries are consolidated by CDR3 protein sequence, retaining the most common genes and DNA. Recorded for this sample are under 200,000 distinct CDR3 sequences; about 12% of them occurred a single time. About 29% of the sample is in the top ten clones. Based on the germline V gene, the CDR1 and CDR2 sequences are SQVTM and ANQGSEA. Its CDR3 holds 14 amino acids, cysteine through phenylalanine. The CDR3 DNA has 42 bases and is translated from base 1. This sample also appeared in a second study, on T cells expressing NK-cell markers. Taken from the second paper: 5'RACE template switching, by which a universal primer site and unique molecular identifiers were added, was used to make TCR beta cDNA libraries. Three sorted T-cell subsets (CD3+CD56+NKG2C+, CD3+CD56+NKG2C- and CD3+CD56-NKG2C+) from under 10 donors had their TCR beta-chain repertoires profiled. Among the eight sequenced donors, only one was HCMV-seronegative, while the other seven were HCMV-seropositive. To restrict sorting to alphabetaTCR-expressing T cells, an anti-gammadeltaTCR antibody was added in several experiments. In six or seven donors, the dominant CD3+CD56+NKG2C+ clonotypes ranked among the top 10 CD8+ clonotypes, making up 1.0-7.0% of CD8+ T cells. Those dominant clonotypes were again the most abundant among CD3+CD56-NKG2C+ cells in a handful of donors, at roughly 28.3-60.1%. It remained unclear whether the expanded NKG2C-expressing T cell clones were specific for HCMV antigens. Randomly selected healthy volunteers, three men and five women, were used as the eight sequenced donors. HCMV serostatus was determined by detecting HCMV-specific IgG in serum with a commercial ELISA kit. Peripheral blood mononuclear cells were isolated from blood by Ficoll density gradient centrifugation. CD4+ and CD8+ T cells were isolated from PBMC by magnetic immunoseparation with Miltenyi isolation kits. cDNA synthesis was primed from the TCR beta constant segment and was followed by two successive PCR amplification steps. Sequencing of the libraries produced 2 x 150 bp reads on Illumina HiSeq 2000/2500, MiSeq or NextSeq. MIGEC handled demultiplexing of the reads and grouping by UMI, while MiTCR was used to assemble and quantify clonotypes. Only TCR cDNA sequences supported by at least two reads were kept to exclude erroneous sequences. The tcR package was used for downstream repertoire analysis, with clonotypes matched between fractions based on CDR3 nucleotide sequence plus V segment. VDJmatch was used to annotate antigen specificity against VDJdb, with one amino acid substitution in CDR3 allowed.

The source material was CD8+ T cells sorted from PBMCs, sampled 11 to 12 days after vaccination. The rearranged segments are TRBV29-1 and TRBJ2-1, with 8 bases matching TRBD2. The receptor's source is a man between 50 and 59 years old who received an inactivated influenza vaccine. Donor details come from another sample of the same person, matched by shared clones. The nucleotide sequence reads TGCAGCGTTGACGGCGGGAGGATCTACATTGAGCAGTTCTTC. Its coded protein is CSVDGGRIYIEQFF.